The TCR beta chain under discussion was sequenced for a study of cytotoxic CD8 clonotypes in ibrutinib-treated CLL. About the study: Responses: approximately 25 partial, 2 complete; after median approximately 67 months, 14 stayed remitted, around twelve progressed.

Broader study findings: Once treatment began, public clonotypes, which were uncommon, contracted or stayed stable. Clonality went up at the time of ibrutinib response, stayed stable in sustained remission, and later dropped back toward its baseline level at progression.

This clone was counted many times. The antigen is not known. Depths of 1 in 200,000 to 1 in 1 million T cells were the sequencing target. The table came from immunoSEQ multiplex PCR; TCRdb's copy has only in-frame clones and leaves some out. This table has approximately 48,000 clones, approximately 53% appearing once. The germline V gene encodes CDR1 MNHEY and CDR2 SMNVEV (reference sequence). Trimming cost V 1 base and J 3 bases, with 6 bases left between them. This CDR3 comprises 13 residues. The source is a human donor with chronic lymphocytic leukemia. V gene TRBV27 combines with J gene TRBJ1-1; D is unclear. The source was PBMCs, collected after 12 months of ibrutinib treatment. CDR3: CASSLYSYTEAFF. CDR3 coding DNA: TGTGCCAGCAGTTTATACAGCTACACTGAAGCTTTCTTT.